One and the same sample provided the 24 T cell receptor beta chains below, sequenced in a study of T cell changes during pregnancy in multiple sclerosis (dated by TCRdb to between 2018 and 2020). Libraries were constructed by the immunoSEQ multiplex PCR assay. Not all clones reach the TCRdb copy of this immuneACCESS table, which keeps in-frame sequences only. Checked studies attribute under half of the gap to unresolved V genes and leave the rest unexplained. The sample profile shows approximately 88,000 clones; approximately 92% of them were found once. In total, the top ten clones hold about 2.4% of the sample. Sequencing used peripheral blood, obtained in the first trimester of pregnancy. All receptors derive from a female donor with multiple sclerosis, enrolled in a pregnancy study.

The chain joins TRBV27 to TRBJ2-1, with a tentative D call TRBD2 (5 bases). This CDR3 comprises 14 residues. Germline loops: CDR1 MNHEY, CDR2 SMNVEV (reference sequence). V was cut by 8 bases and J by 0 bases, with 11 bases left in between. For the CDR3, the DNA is TGTGCCAGCCGGACTCCGAGCTCCTACAATGAGCAGTTCTTC. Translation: CASRTPSSYNEQFF.

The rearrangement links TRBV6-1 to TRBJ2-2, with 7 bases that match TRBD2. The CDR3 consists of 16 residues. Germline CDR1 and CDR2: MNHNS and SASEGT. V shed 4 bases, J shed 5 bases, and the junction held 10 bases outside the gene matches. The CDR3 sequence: CASSGSGGRLTGELFF. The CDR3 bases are TGTGCCAGCAGTGGGTCGGGCGGGAGACTTACCGGGGAGCTGTTTTTT.

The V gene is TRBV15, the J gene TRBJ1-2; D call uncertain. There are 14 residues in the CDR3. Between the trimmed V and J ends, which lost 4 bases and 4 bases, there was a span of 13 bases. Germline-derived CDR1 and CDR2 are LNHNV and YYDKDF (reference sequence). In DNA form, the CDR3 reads TGTGCCACCAGCACCCAGGAGGTCGGCTATGGCTACACCTTC. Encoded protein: CATSTQEVGYGYTF. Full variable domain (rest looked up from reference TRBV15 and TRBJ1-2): DAMVIQNPRYQVTQFGKPVTLSCSQTLNHNVMYWYQQKSSQAPKLLFHYYDKDFNNEADTPDNFQSRRPNTSFCFLDIRSPGLGDTAMYLCATSTQEVGYGYTFGSGTRLTVV.

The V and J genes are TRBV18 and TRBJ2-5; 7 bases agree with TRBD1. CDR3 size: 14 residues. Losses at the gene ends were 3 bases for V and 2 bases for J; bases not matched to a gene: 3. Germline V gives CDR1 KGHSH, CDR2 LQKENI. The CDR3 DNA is TGTGCCAGCTCACCCTGGACAGGTCAAGAGACCCAGTACTTC. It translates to CASSPWTGQETQYF.

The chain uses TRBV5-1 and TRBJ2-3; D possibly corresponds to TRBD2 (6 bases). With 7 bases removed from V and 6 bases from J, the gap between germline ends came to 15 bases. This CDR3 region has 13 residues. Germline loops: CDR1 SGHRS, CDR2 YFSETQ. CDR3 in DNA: TGCGCCAGCGGAAGTGCCGGAGGGGATACGCAGTATTTT. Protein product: CASGSAGGDTQYF.

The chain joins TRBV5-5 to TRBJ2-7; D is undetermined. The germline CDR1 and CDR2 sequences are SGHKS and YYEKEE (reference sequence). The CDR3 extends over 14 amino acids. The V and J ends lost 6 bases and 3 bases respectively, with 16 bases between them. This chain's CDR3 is CASNDGGGDYEQYF. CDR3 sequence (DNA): TGTGCCAGCAACGATGGTGGCGGAGACTACGAGCAGTACTTC.

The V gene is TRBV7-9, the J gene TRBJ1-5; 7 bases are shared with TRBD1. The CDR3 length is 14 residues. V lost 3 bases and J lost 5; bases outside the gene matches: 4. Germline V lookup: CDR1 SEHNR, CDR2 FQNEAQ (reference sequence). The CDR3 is CASSLDRPDQPQHF. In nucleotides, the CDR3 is TGTGCCAGCAGCTTGGACAGGCCAGATCAGCCCCAGCATTTT.

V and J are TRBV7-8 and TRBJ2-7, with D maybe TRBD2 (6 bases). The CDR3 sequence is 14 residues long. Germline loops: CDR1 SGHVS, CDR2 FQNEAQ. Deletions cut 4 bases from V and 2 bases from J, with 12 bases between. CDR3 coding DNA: TGTGCCAGCAGCTATCCGGGACTGGCCTACGAGCAGTACTTC. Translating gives CASSYPGLAYEQYF.

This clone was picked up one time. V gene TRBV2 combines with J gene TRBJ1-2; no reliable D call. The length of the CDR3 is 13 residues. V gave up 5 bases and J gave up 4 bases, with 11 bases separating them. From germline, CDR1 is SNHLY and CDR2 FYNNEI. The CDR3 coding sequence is TGTGCCAGCAGTTCACAAGGCGGCTATGGCTACACCTTC. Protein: CASSSQGGYGYTF.

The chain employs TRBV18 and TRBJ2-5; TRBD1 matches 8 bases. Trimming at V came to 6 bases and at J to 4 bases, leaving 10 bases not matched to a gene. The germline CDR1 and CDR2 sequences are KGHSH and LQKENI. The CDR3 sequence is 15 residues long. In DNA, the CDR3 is TGTGCCAGCTCCGCCGGGACAGGTCGGAGAGAGACCCAGTACTTC. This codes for CASSAGTGRRETQYF. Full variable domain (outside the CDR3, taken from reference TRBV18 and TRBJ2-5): NAGVMQNPRHLVRRRGQEARLRCSPMKGHSHVYWYRQLPEEGLKFMVYLQKENIIDESGMPKERFSAEFPKEGPSILRIQQVVRGDSAAYFCASSAGTGRRETQYFGPGTRLLVL.

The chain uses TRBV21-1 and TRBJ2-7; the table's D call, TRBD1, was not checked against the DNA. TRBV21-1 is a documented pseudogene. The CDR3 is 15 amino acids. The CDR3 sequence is CASSLTVYRDYEQYF. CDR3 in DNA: TGTGCCAGCAGCTTAACCGTTTACAGGGACTACGAGCAGTACTTC.

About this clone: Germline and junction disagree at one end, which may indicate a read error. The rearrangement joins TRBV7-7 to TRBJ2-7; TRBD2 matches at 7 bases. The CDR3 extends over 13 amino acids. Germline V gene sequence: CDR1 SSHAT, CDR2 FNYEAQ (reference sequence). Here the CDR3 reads CASSLRLAHEQYF. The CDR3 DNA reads TGTGCTAGCAGCCTAAGACTAGCACACGAGCAGTACTTC.

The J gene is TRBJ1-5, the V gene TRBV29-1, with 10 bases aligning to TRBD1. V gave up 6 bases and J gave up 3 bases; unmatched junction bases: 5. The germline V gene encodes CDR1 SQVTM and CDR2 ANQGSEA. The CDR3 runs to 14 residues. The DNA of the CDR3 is TGCAGCGTGGCCAGACAGGGGGCCAATCAGCCCCAGCATTTT. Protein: CSVARQGANQPQHF. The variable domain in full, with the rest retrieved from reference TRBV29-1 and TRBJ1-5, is SAVISQKPSRDICQRGTSLTIQCQVDSQVTMMFWYRQQPGQSLTLIATANQGSEATYESGFVIDKFPISRPNLTFSTLTVSNMSPEDSSIYLCSVARQGANQPQHFGDGTRLSIL.

The CDR3 DNA follows: TGTGCCAGCAGCACCCGAACTAGTGAGGGTAATGAGCAGTTCTTC. Translating gives CASSTRTSEGNEQFF. V and J are TRBV9 and TRBJ2-1; D is possibly TRBD2 (5 bases). Germline CDR1 reads SGDLS; CDR2 reads YYNGEE. This CDR3 spans 15 amino acids. The V gene lost 4 bases and the J gene lost 7 bases, with 18 bases spanning the gap.

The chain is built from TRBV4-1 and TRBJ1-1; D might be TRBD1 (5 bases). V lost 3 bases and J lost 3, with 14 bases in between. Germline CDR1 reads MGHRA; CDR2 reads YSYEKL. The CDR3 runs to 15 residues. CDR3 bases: TGCGCCAGCAGCCATGCCGACAGTGCGTACACTGAAGCTTTCTTT. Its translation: CASSHADSAYTEAFF.

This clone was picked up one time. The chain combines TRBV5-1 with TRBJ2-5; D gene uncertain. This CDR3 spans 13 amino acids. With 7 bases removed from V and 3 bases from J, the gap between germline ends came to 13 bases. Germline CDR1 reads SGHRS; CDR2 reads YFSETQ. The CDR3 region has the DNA TGCGCCAGCTTCTCCGACACAAAAGAGACCCAGTACTTC. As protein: CASFSDTKETQYF.

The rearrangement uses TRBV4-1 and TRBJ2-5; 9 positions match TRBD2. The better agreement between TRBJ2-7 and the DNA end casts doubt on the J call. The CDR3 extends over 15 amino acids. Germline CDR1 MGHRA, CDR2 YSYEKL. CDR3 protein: CASSHLTSGNYEQYF. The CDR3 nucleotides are TGCGCCAGCAGCCATCTGACTAGCGGAAACTACGAGCAGTACTTC.

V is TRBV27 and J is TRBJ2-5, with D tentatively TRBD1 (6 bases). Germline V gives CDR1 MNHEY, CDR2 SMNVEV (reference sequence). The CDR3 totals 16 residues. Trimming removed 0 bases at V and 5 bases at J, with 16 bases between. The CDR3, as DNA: TGTGCCAGCAGTTTATCAGGGACGGGACAAACGGAGACCCAGTACTTC. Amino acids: CASSLSGTGQTETQYF.

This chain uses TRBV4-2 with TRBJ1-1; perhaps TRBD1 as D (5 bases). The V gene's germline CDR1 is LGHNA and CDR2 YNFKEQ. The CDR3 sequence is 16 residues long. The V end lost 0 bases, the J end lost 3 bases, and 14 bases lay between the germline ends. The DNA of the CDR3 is TGTGCCAGCAGCCAAGAGGCGGGGGGTCCCTACACTGAAGCTTTCTTT. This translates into CASSQEAGGPYTEAFF.

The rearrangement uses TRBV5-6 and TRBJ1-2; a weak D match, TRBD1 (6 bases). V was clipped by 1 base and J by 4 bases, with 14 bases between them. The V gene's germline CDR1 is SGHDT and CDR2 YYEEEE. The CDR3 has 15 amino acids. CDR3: CASSLRGGLVYGYTF. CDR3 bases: TGTGCCAGCAGCTTGAGGGGGGGGCTAGTCTATGGCTACACCTTC. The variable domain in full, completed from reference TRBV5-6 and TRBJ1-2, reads DAGVTQSPTHLIKTRGQQVTLRCSPKSGHDTVSWYQQALGQGPQFIFQYYEEEERQRGNFPDRFSGHQFPNYSSELNVNALLLGDSALYLCASSLRGGLVYGYTFGSGTRLTVV.

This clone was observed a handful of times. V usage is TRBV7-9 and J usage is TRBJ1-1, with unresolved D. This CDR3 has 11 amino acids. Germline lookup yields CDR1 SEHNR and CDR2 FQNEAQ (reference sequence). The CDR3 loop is CATVVNTEAFF. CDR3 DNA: TGTGCTACGGTGGTGAACACTGAAGCTTTCTTT.

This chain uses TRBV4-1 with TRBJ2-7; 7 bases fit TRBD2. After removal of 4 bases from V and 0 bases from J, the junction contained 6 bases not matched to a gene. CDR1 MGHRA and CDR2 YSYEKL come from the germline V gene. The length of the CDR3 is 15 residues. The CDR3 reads CASSPPGGSSYEQYF. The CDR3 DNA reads TGCGCCAGCAGCCCCCCCGGCGGGAGCTCCTACGAGCAGTACTTC.

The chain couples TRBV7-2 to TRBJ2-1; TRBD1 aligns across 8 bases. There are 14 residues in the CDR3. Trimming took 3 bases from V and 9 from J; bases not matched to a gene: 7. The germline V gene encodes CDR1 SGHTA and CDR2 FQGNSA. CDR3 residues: CASSFVRGPGEQFF. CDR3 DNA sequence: TGTGCCAGCAGCTTCGTCAGGGGGCCGGGTGAGCAGTTCTTC.

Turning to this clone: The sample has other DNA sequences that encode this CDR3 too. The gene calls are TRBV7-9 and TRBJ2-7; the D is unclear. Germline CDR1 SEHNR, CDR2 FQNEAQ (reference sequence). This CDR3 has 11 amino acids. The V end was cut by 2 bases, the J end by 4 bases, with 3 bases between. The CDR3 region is CASSLSYEQYF. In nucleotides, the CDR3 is TGTGCCAGCAGCTTATCTTACGAGCAGTACTTC.